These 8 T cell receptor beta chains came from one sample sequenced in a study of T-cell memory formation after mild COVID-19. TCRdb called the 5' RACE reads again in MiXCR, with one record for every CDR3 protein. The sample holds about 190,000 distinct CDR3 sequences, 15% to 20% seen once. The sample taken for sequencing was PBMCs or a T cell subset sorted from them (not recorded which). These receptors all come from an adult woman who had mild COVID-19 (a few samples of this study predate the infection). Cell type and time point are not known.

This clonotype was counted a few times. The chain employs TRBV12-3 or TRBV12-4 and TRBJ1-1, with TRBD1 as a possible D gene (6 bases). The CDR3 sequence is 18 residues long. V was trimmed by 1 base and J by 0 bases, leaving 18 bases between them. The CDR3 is CASSLVPFRDTMNTEAFF. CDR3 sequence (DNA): TGTGCCAGCAGTTTAGTACCCTTTCGGGACACAATGAACACTGAAGCTTTCTTT.

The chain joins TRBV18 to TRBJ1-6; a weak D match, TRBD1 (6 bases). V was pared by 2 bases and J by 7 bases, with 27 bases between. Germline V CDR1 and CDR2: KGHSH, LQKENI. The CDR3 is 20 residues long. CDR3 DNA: TGTGCCAGCTCACCAAGACTCCTCACCGGGACACAAAAAGCCAATTCACCCCTCCACTTT. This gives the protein CASSPRLLTGTQKANSPLHF.

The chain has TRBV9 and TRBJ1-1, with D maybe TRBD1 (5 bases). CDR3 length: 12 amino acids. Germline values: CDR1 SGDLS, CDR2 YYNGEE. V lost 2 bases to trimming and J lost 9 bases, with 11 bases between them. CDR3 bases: TGTGCCAGCAGCGTCGGGACGGCTAAAGCTTTCTTT. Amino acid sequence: CASSVGTAKAFF.

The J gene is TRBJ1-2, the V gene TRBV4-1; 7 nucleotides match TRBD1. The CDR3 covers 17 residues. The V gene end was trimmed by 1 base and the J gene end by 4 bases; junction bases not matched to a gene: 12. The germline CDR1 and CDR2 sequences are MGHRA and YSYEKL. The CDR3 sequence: CASSQASLRDSTYGYTF. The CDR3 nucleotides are TGCGCCAGCAGCCAAGCGAGTCTCCGGGACAGTACCTATGGCTACACCTTC.

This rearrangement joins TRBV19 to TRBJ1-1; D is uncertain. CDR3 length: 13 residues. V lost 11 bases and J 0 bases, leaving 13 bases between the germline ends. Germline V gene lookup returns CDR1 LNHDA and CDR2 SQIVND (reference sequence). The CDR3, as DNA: TGTGCCGTAATGGTAAGCCTGAACACTGAAGCTTTCTTT. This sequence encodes CAVMVSLNTEAFF.

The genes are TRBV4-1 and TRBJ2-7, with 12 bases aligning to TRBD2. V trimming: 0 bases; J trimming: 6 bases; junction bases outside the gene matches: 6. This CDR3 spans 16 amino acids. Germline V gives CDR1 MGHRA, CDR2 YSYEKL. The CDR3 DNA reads TGCGCCAGCAGCCAAGACCCTAGCGGGAGGGCTTCCGAGCAGTACTTC. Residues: CASSQDPSGRASEQYF.

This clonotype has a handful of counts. As DNA, the CDR3 is TGTGCCAGCTCACCTAGACAGGGGGGTGAGCAGTTCTTC. This codes for CASSPRQGGEQFF. V is TRBV18 and J is TRBJ2-1, with 9 positions matching TRBD1. Germline V gives CDR1 KGHSH, CDR2 LQKENI. The CDR3 totals 13 residues. V was pared by 3 bases and J by 9 bases, with 3 bases of the junction left unmatched.

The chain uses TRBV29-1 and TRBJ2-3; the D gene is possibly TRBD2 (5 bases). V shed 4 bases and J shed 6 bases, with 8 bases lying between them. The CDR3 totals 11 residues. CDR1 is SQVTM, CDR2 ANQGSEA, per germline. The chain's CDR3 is CSVVRGDTQYF. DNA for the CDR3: TGCAGCGTTGTGAGAGGGGATACGCAGTATTTT.